Reported below is one TCR beta chain. Antigen unknown. This entry belongs to a study of beta chain features in type 1 diabetes. Overall study findings and caveats: Equally in patients and controls, shorter templates might have been favored by PCR. Patients with type 1 diabetes carried fewer insertions and had more deletions at their VDJ junctions. Moderate but significant shortening of TCRB CDR3s was recorded in all four CD4+ subsets from Type 1 diabetes patients.

Germline loops: CDR1 MDHEN, CDR2 SYDVKM. This CDR3 region has 13 residues. V lost 7 bases and J 7 bases, leaving 16 bases between the germline ends. Expressed TCRB transcripts got sequenced, as all isolated RNA was reverse transcribed. Clones were sequenced by immunoSEQ multiplex PCR, and TCRdb holds only the in-frame ones, with some missing. This table holds about 14,000 clones, roughly 60% found once. This TCR was recovered from a woman aged 18-29 years with type 1 diabetes. Source material: stem cell memory CD4+ T cells from blood. This chain connects TRBV28 to TRBJ1-1, with D perhaps TRBD1 (6 bases). The CDR3 region has the DNA TGTGCCAGCACCGACCCTCCGGGACATGAAGCTTTCTTT. Its translation: CASTDPPGHEAFF.